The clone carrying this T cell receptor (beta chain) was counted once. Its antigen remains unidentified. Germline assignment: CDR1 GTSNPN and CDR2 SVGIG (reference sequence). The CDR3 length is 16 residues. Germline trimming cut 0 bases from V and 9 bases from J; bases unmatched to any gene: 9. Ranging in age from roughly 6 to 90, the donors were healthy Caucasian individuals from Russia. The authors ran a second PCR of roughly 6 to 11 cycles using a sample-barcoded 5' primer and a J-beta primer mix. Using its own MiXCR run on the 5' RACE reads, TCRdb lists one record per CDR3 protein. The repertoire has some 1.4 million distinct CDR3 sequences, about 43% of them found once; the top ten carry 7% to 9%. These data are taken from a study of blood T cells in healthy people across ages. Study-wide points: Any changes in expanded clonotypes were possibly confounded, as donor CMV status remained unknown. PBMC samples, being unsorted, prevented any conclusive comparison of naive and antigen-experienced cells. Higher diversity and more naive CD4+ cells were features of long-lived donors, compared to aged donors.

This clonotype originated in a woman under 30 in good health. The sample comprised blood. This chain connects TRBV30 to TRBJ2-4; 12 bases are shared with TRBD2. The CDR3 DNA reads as TGTGCCTGGAGTGTATCTAGCGGGGGGGTCTGGACCATTCAGTACTTC. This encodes CAWSVSSGGVWTIQYF.